This is a list of T cell receptor beta chains from one sample in a study of vaccination effects on CD4 cells after COVID-19. Sequenced by immunoSEQ multiplex PCR; TCRdb stores in-frame clones only, minus some. Of roughly 48,000 clones listed, around 67% are singletons. The antigens of these receptors remain unknown. The sample here was CD4+ T cells from PBMCs cultured without peptide, taken before COVID-19 vaccination. These receptors were taken from a human donor who received a COVID-19 vaccine. Each CDR3 is given with its conserved first and last residue. For some rows the clone size is stated as once, few or many, or as a class when expanded; others skip it.

size | V | CDR3
. | TRBV27 | CASSLSLSPSGRVQSYNEQFF
few | TRBV7-2 | CASSLASGGHNEQFF
few | TRBV7-7 | CASSLEPGQPQHF
. | TRBV25-1 | CASSVTEGNTIYF
. | TRBV5-1 | CASSLYPGETQYF
. | TRBV29-1 | CSVMGALKGTQYF
. | TRBV7-2 | CAPTPPTGIFTGNTIYF
. | TRBV5-1 | CASSSGSGPRETQYF
. | TRBV10-1 | CASSEWFNQETQYF
. | TRBV7-9 | CASSFPRGGPSNTGELFF
. | TRBV6-5 | CASIPPGTGERGYTF
. | TRBV3-1/TRBV3-2 | CASSQEVLQGNTIYF
. | TRBV5-1 | CASSLDRGGGQFF
. | TRBV27 | CASSPLAGGPSNIQYF
. | TRBV5-1 | CASSLLAGGTPEQYF
. | TRBV19 | CASSRDYQWGEQYF
. | TRBV3-1/TRBV3-2 | CASSHFGAGVKSEQFF
. | TRBV5-1 | CASNPTGGTDTQYF
. | TRBV25-1 | CASSRGTGSSYNSPLHF
medium-sized | TRBV6-6 | CASSYQDQGNYGYTF
. | TRBV27 | CASSYRDREGFF
once | TRBV7-9 | CATPTGGRSQAFF
. | TRBV5-6 | CASSARSKAYEQYF
few | TRBV16 | CASSPTTVTTIYF
. | TRBV18 | CASSPSDTRGYTF
. | TRBV4-2 | CASSQMTSGYGYTF
. | TRBV24-1 | CAVGLAGTDTQYF
. | TRBV27 | CASSPIGTELQETQYF
. | TRBV11-2 | CASRFGAGPYNEQFF
once | TRBV10-3 | CAIRGLAGVETQYF
once | TRBV6-4 | CASSEQRNTEAFF
. | TRBV29-1 | CSVVGLYEQYF
. | TRBV2 | CASRLRVTDTQYF
. | TRBV3-1/TRBV3-2 | CASSPRLAGKETQYF
. | TRBV5-1 | CASSLTGTVSSYEQYF
. | TRBV28 | CASSTGTGGYNEQFF
. | TRBV2 | CASTQAPGSSYEQYF
few | TRBV28 | CASRRRAYNSPLHF
few | TRBV28 | CASSLPGTGAYGGYTF
few | TRBV7-9 | CASSYQSGTVHGYTF
. | TRBV2 | CATRSGGQETQYF
. | TRBV5-5 | CASSLVAKGYEQYF
. | TRBV2 | CASSEKGRSGASHYNEQFF
few | TRBV2 | CASSERTERPLRPQHF
. | TRBV27 | CASSFQGFGNQPQHF
. | TRBV6-5 | CASRQGATNEKLFF
few | TRBV7-7 | CASSSGRIWQETQYF
. | TRBV5-1 | CASSPREMNTEAFF
. | TRBV5-1 | CASSMSWGGYRQDTQYF
. | TRBV5-4 | CASSLETGPSYEQYF
. | TRBV19 | CASSIVYGTGYGYTF
. | TRBV5-1 | CASSLDPAMNTEAFF
. | TRBV4-3 | CASSETGVYGYTF
. | TRBV25-1 | CASETGGGKENEQFF
. | TRBV24-1 | CATSDSLGPTEQYF